One sample yielded the 13 T cell receptor beta chains listed below, sequenced in a study of sequential checkpoint blockade in melanoma. Treatment in this sample: randomized to nivolumab then ipilimumab (arm A) or the reverse (arm B). Method: immunoSEQ multiplex PCR; TCRdb's copy keeps in-frame clones and lacks some. The sample lists roughly 8,400 clones, around 90% seen once, with roughly 14% in the top ten. Source: CD8+ T cells sorted from blood (inferred from file names), taken from a patient given nivolumab and ipilimumab in sequence. The origin of the receptors is a human donor with melanoma.

A single count supports this clone. J is TRBJ2-7 and V is TRBV10-3; 10 nucleotides align to TRBD1. Losses at the gene ends were 7 bases for V and 3 bases for J; bases not matched to a gene: 9. The CDR3 runs to 15 residues. CDR1 and CDR2 from the germline V gene are ENHRY and SYGVKD. CDR3 nucleotide sequence: TGTGCCATCATCGCAGACAGGGGGCGCGGCTACGAGCAGTACTTC. This gives the protein CAIIADRGRGYEQYF.

The chain is built from TRBV27 and TRBJ2-1; 11 bases fit TRBD2. CDR3 length: 15 residues. V lost 4 bases, J lost 9 bases, and 8 bases stayed unmatched. From germline, CDR1 is MNHEY and CDR2 SMNVEV (reference sequence). This chain's CDR3 is CASSSSGRLGFEQFF. DNA for the CDR3: TGTGCCAGCAGTTCTAGCGGGAGGTTGGGTTTTGAGCAGTTCTTC.

This sequence joins TRBV27 and TRBJ1-2; 8 positions match TRBD1. Trimming took 4 bases from V and 5 from J; bases not matched to a gene: 9. This CDR3 is 15 amino acids long. Per germline, CDR1 MNHEY and CDR2 SMNVEV (reference sequence). In DNA form, the CDR3 reads TGTGCCAGCAGTTCCAGACAGGGGCGAGGGTATGGCTACACCTTC. Its translation is CASSSRQGRGYGYTF.

The chain is built from TRBV19 and TRBJ1-5, with 9 bases matching TRBD1. The CDR3 totals 16 residues. Germline CDR1 reads LNHDA; CDR2 reads SQIVND (reference sequence). After removal of 7 bases from V and 11 bases from J, the junction contained 18 bases not matched to a gene. The CDR3 DNA reads as TGTGCCAGTACCGAGGGCAGGACAGGGGCCCCCCAGGCCCAGCATTTT. Amino acids: CASTEGRTGAPQAQHF.

The chain links TRBV10-2 to TRBJ2-7; D call uncertain. V was cut by 2 bases and J by 5 bases, with 10 bases left in between. The CDR3 is 13 amino acids. The V gene's germline CDR1 is WSHSY and CDR2 SAAADI. CDR3: CASSEARLNEQYF. The CDR3 bases are TGCGCCAGCAGTGAGGCGCGATTGAACGAGCAGTACTTC.

Only one count was recorded for this clone. The V call is TRBV27, the J call TRBJ2-7; the D gene is possibly TRBD2 (6 bases). Germline V gene sequence: CDR1 MNHEY, CDR2 SMNVEV (reference sequence). The CDR3 covers 16 residues. V was shortened by 0 bases and J by 3 bases, with 15 bases between the two germline ends. The chain's CDR3 is CASSLSGGTLYYEQYF. The CDR3 nucleotides read TGTGCCAGCAGTTTATCGGGGGGAACCCTCTACTACGAGCAGTACTTC.

V usage is TRBV5-8 and J usage is TRBJ2-7; TRBD1 agrees at 11 bases. The CDR3 runs 15 residues. The germline gives CDR1 SGHTS, CDR2 YDEGEE. After removal of 0 bases from V and 4 bases from J, the junction contained 3 bases not matched to a gene. CDR3 region: CASSLGGTGGYEQYV. Here the CDR3 DNA reads TGTGCCAGCAGCTTGGGTGGGACAGGGGGATACGAGCAGTACGTC.

V gene TRBV5-6 combines with J gene TRBJ1-5; TRBD1 is a possible D gene (5 bases). Germline CDR1 and CDR2: SGHDT and YYEEEE. There are 12 residues in the CDR3. Trimming cost V 4 bases and J 6 bases, with 8 bases left between them. This CDR3 reads CASSAGGQPQHF. CDR3 DNA sequence: TGTGCCAGCAGCGCCGGGGGTCAGCCCCAGCATTTT. Full variable domain (missing parts from reference TRBV5-6 and TRBJ1-5): DAGVTQSPTHLIKTRGQQVTLRCSPKSGHDTVSWYQQALGQGPQFIFQYYEEEERQRGNFPDRFSGHQFPNYSSELNVNALLLGDSALYLCASSAGGQPQHFGDGTRLSIL.

This chain links TRBV21-1 with TRBJ2-7; the listed D gene, TRBD1, was not tested against the DNA. TRBV21-1 is noted as a pseudogene. This CDR3 region has 18 residues. CDR3 residues: CASSKGPTSARGPYEQYF. The CDR3 DNA reads as TGTGCCAGCAGCAAAGGTCCCACATCGGCCAGGGGACCCTACGAGCAGTACTTC.

In its sample, this clone was seen a few times. The V call is TRBV19, the J call TRBJ2-1, with 9 bases lining up with TRBD2. This CDR3 has 14 amino acids. Trimming took 6 bases from V and 7 from J; bases not matched to a gene: 7. Looked up from germline, CDR1 is LNHDA and CDR2 is SQIVND (reference sequence). CDR3 bases: TGTGCCAGTAGGTTAGCGGGAGCAAGGAATGAGCAGTTCTTC. Translating it yields CASRLAGARNEQFF.

The chain links TRBV7-3 to TRBJ2-1, with D unresolved. The CDR3 is 15 amino acids. Trimming pared 5 bases from V and 6 bases from J, leaving 17 bases between. Germline values: CDR1 SGHTA, CDR2 FQGTGA. The CDR3 reads CASSGSSNRGNEQFF. The CDR3 DNA reads as TGTGCCAGCAGCGGCTCCTCGAATAGAGGCAATGAGCAGTTCTTC.

This chain connects TRBV27 to TRBJ1-5; unclear D gene. The CDR3 is made up of 14 amino acids. From germline, CDR1 is MNHEY and CDR2 SMNVEV (reference sequence). V was trimmed by 1 base and J by 0 bases, leaving 4 bases between them. Here the CDR3 DNA reads TGTGCCAGCAGTTTATATTATAGCAATCAGCCCCAGCATTTT. Protein sequence: CASSLYYSNQPQHF.

The rearrangement joins TRBV9 to TRBJ1-2, with 10 bases matching TRBD1. The CDR3 consists of 15 residues. Germline V lookup: CDR1 SGDLS, CDR2 YYNGEE. V gave up 2 bases and J gave up 3 bases; unmatched junction bases: 4. CDR3 bases: TGTGCCAGCAGCGTTCGGACAGGGGGGGACTATGGCTACACCTTC. Translated, it gives CASSVRTGGDYGYTF. Full variable domain (remainder filled in from reference TRBV9 and TRBJ1-2): DSGVTQTPKHLITATGQRVTLRCSPRSGDLSVYWYQQSLDQGLQFLIQYYNGEERAKGNILERFSAQQFPDLHSELNLSSLELGDSALYFCASSVRTGGDYGYTFGSGTRLTVV.